The 13 T cell receptor beta chains listed next were all sequenced from one sample in a study of graft-versus-host responses after intestinal transplantation. No antigens are known for them. Profiled with immunoSEQ multiplex PCR; TCRdb holds only in-frame clones, not every one. In the table there are tens of thousands of clones, approximately 95% of which are singletons. The sample consisted of unstimulated CD8+ T cells sorted from spleen or lymph node cells, taken before intestinal transplant. The receptor source for this set is a human donor who received an intestinal transplant.

The chain employs TRBV27 and TRBJ1-5; TRBD1 agrees at 7 bases. Germline values: CDR1 MNHEY, CDR2 SMNVEV (reference sequence). CDR3 size: 15 residues. J was trimmed by 0 bases and V by 6 bases; bases with no gene match: 5. DNA of the CDR3: TGTGCCAGCAGGACAGGGCTGAATAGCAATCAGCCCCAGCATTTT. Translated: CASRTGLNSNQPQHF.

CDR3 residues: CASSLGGPDTEAFF. DNA for the CDR3: TGCGCCAGCAGCTTGGGAGGGCCGGACACTGAAGCTTTCTTT. V gene TRBV5-1 combines with J gene TRBJ1-1; no firm D call. V lost 0 bases and J 3 bases, leaving 9 bases between the germline ends. CDR3 length equals 14 residues. Germline V gives CDR1 SGHRS, CDR2 YFSETQ.

This chain joins TRBV4-1 and TRBJ2-5; TRBD1 is a possible D gene (6 bases). Per the germline V gene, CDR1 is MGHRA and CDR2 is YSYEKL. V was shortened by 1 base and J by 0 bases, with 12 bases between the two germline ends. CDR3 length: 16 amino acids. In DNA form, the CDR3 reads TGCGCCAGCAGCCAAGGGTGGGGGCCCAACCAAGAGACCCAGTACTTC. Amino acids: CASSQGWGPNQETQYF.

The rearrangement uses TRBV19 and TRBJ2-1; TRBD1 matches 8 bases. CDR1 is LNHDA, CDR2 SQIVND, per germline (reference sequence). J was trimmed by 7 bases and V by 5 bases; bases with no gene match: 7. The CDR3 is 14 residues long. The CDR3 loop is CASSYRGSYNEQFF. CDR3 DNA: TGTGCCAGTAGTTACAGGGGGAGCTATAATGAGCAGTTCTTC.

This rearrangement joins TRBV6-1 to TRBJ2-7; 8 nucleotides agree with TRBD1. The ends lost 4 bases at V and 0 bases at J; junction bases unmatched: 5. The CDR3 runs to 15 residues. Per germline, CDR1 MNHNS and CDR2 SASEGT. Here the CDR3 reads CASSGPDRGSYEQYF. In DNA form, the CDR3 reads TGTGCCAGCAGTGGACCCGACAGGGGCTCCTACGAGCAGTACTTC.

The CDR3 region is CASSLVSAGGGDTQYF. In DNA form, the CDR3 reads TGTGCCAGCAGCTTAGTCTCGGCGGGGGGTGGAGATACGCAGTATTTT. V gene TRBV7-9 combines with J gene TRBJ2-3; the match to TRBD2 covers 8 bases. Germline V CDR1 and CDR2: SEHNR, FQNEAQ (reference sequence). The V segment lost 1 base and the J segment 5 bases; nucleotides outside the gene matches: 8. The CDR3 runs to 16 residues.

The chain carries TRBV19 and TRBJ2-1; TRBD2 aligns across 7 bases. The CDR3 covers 15 residues. The V and J ends lost 4 bases and 2 bases, in that order; junction bases with no gene match: 5. Germline assignment: CDR1 LNHDA and CDR2 SQIVND (reference sequence). For the CDR3, the DNA is TGTGCCAGTAGTAACACGGGGGGTCCCTACAATGAGCAGTTCTTC. Residues: CASSNTGGPYNEQFF.

The chain joins TRBV7-3 to TRBJ2-1, with unresolved D. The CDR3 runs 16 residues. Germline V gene data show CDR1 as SGHTA and CDR2 as FQGTGA. Trimming took 1 base from V and 4 from J, leaving 14 bases between them. CDR3 loop: CASSLNEFSQYNEQFF. The CDR3 nucleotides are TGTGCCAGCAGCTTAAATGAGTTCTCCCAATACAATGAGCAGTTCTTC.

The V and J genes are TRBV27 and TRBJ2-3; TRBD2 matches at 12 bases. The V gene end was trimmed by 4 bases and the J gene end by 0 bases; junction bases not matched to a gene: 2. Per germline, CDR1 MNHEY and CDR2 SMNVEV (reference sequence). The CDR3 covers 16 residues. The CDR3 sequence is CASSSGLAGSTDTQYF. CDR3 in DNA: TGTGCCAGCAGTTCCGGACTAGCGGGAAGCACAGATACGCAGTATTTT.

This rearrangement joins TRBV25-1 to TRBJ1-5; tentatively, D is TRBD1 (5 bases). CDR1 and CDR2 (germline): MGHDK, SYGVNS. The CDR3 has 16 amino acids. Deletions cut 2 bases from V and 5 bases from J, with 16 bases between. The CDR3 region has the DNA TGTGCCAGCAGTGAAGGGGCAGGAGGGACCTATCAGCCCCAGCATTTT. Translated: CASSEGAGGTYQPQHF.

The chain is built from TRBV27 and TRBJ1-5, with D unclear. The ends were cut back, 4 bases at V and 4 bases at J, with 11 bases in the middle. This CDR3 has 14 amino acids. Germline CDR1 reads MNHEY; CDR2 reads SMNVEV (reference sequence). For the CDR3, the DNA is TGTGCCAGCAGTTGGCGTGGAGCAAATCAGCCCCAGCATTTT. This sequence encodes CASSWRGANQPQHF.

The chain couples TRBV15 to TRBJ2-3, with 11 bases aligning to TRBD2. Losses at the gene ends were 3 bases for V and 2 bases for J; bases not matched to a gene: 7. The CDR3 spans 17 residues. Germline values: CDR1 LNHNV, CDR2 YYDKDF (reference sequence). The CDR3 loop reads CATSSLLAGVDTDTQYF. CDR3 nucleotide sequence: TGTGCCACCAGCAGCCTACTAGCGGGAGTTGACACAGATACGCAGTATTTT.

The chain employs TRBV27 and TRBJ1-6; the D gene is possibly TRBD1 (6 bases). V was shortened by 3 bases and J by 9 bases, with 18 bases between the two germline ends. Germline lookup yields CDR1 MNHEY and CDR2 SMNVEV (reference sequence). The CDR3 consists of 16 residues. This CDR3 reads CASSFSGGGFSSPLHF. CDR3 DNA sequence: TGTGCCAGCAGTTTCTCCGGCGGGGGCTTTTCTTCACCCCTCCACTTT.